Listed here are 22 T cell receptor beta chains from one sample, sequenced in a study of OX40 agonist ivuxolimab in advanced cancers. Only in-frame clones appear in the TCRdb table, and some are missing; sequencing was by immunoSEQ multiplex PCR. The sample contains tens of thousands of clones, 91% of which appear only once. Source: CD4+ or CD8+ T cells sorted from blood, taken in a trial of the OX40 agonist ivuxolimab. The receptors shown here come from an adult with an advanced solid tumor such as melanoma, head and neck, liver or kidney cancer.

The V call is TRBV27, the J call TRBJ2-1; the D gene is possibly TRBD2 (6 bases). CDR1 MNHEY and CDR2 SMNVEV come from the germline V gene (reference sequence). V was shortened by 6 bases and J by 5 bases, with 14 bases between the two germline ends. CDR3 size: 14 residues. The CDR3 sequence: CASRRGGPNNEQFF. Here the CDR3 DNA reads TGTGCCAGCAGGAGAGGAGGGCCTAACAATGAGCAGTTCTTC.

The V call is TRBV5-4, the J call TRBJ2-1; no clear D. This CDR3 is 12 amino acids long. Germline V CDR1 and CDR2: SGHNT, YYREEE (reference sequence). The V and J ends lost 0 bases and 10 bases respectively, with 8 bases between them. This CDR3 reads CASSLDPAEQFF. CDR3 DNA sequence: TGTGCCAGCAGCTTGGATCCGGCCGAGCAGTTCTTC.

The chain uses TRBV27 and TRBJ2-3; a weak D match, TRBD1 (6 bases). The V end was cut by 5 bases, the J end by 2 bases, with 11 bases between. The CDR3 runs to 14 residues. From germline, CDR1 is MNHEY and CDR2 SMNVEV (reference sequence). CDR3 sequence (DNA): TGTGCCAGCAGTCCCTGGACAGCCACAGATACGCAGTATTTT. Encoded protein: CASSPWTATDTQYF.

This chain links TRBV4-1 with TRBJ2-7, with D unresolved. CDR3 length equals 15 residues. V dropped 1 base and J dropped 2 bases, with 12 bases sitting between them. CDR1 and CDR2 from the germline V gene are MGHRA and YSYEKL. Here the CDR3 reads CASSQGEGRTYEQYF. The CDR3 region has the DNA TGCGCCAGCAGCCAAGGTGAAGGCCGGACCTACGAGCAGTACTTC.

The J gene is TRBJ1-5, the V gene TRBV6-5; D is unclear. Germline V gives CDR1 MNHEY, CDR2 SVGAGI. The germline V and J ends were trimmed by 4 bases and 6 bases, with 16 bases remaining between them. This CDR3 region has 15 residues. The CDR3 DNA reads TGTGCCAGCAGTTCCCAGCCAGGATCTCGTCAGCCCCAGCATTTT. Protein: CASSSQPGSRQPQHF.

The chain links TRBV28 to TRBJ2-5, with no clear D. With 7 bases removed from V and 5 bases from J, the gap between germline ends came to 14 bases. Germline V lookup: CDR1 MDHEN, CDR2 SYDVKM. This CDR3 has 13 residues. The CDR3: CASTPIPGETQYF. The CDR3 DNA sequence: TGTGCCAGCACCCCGATCCCCGGGGAGACCCAGTACTTC.

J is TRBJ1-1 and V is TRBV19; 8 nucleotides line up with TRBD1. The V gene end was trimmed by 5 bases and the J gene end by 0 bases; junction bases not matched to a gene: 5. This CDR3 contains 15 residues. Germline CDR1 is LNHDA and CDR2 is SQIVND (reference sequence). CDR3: CASSPGQGLNTEAFF. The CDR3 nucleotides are TGTGCCAGTAGTCCAGGACAGGGATTGAACACTGAAGCTTTCTTT.

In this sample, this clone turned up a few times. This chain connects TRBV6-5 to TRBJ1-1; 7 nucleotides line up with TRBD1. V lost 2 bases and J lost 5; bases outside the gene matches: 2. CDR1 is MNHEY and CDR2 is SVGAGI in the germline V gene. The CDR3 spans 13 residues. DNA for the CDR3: TGTGCCAGCAGTTACCAGGGGGTAACTGAAGCTTTCTTT. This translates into CASSYQGVTEAFF.

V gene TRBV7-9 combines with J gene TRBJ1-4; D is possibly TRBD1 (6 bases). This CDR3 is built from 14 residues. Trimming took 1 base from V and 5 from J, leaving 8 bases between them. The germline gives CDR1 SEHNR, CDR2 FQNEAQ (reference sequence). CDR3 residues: CASSLVTGNEKLFF. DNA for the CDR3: TGTGCCAGCAGCTTAGTGACAGGAAATGAAAAACTGTTTTTT.

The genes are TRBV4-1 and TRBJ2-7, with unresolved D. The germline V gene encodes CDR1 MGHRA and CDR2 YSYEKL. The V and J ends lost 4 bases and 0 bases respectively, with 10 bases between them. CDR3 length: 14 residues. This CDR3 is CASSPGLLSYEQYV. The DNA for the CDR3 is TGCGCCAGCAGCCCCGGGCTTCTCTCCTACGAGCAGTACGTC.

In nucleotides, the CDR3 is TGTGCCAGCAGTTTATCGATTCGGACAGGGAGCTCTGGAAACACCATATATTTT. This translates into CASSLSIRTGSSGNTIYF. The chain recombines TRBV27 with TRBJ1-3; 8 bases are shared with TRBD1. The CDR3 runs to 18 residues. The V segment lost 0 bases and the J segment 0 bases; nucleotides outside the gene matches: 7. Germline CDR1 reads MNHEY; CDR2 reads SMNVEV (reference sequence).

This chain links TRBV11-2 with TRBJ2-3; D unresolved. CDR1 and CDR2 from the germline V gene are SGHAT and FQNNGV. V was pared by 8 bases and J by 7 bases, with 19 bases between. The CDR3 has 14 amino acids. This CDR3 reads CASSPSDHSNTQYF. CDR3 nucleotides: TGTGCCAGCTCCCCTTCCGACCACAGTAATACGCAGTATTTT. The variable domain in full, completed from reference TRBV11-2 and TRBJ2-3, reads EAGVAQSPRYKIIEKRQSVAFWCNPISGHATLYWYQQILGQGPKLLIQFQNNGVVDDSQLPKDRFSAERLKGVDSTLKIQPAKLEDSAVYLCASSPSDHSNTQYFGPGTRLTVL.

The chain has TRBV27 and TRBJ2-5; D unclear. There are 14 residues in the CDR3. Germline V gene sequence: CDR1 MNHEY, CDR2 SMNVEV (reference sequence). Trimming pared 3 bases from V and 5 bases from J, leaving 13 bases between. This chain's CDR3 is CASSFRSPWETQYF. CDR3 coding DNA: TGTGCCAGCAGTTTTAGGAGTCCGTGGGAGACCCAGTACTTC.

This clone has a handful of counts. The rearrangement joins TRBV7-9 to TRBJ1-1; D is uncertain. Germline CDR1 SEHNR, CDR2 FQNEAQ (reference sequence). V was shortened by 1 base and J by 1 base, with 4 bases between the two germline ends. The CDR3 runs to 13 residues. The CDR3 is CASSLVGNTEAFF. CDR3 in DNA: TGTGCCAGCAGCTTAGTGGGGAACACTGAAGCTTTCTTT.

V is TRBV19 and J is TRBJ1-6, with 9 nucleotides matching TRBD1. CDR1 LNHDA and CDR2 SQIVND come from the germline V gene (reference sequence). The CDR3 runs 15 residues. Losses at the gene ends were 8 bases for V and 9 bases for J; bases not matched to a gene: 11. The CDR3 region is CASAFDRGRGSPLHF. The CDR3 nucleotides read TGTGCCAGTGCCTTCGACAGGGGGAGAGGTTCACCCCTCCACTTT.

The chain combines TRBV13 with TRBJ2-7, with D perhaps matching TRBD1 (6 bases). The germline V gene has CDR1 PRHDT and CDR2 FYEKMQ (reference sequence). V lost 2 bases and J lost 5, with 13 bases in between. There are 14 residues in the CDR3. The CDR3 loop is CASSLRGTPDEQYF. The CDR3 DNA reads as TGTGCCAGCAGCTTAAGGGGGACACCTGACGAGCAGTACTTC.

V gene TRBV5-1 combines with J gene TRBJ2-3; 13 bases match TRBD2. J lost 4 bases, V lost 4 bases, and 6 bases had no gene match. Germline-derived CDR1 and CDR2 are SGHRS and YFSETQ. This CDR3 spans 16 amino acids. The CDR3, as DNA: TGCGCCAGCAGCCTCCGGACTAGCGGGAGCCCAGATACGCAGTATTTT. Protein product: CASSLRTSGSPDTQYF.

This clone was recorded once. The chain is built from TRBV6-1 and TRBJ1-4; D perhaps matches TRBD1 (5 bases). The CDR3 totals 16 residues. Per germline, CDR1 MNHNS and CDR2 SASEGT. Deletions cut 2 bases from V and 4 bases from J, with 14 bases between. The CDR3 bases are TGTGCCAGCAGTGAATATAAGGGGTTGGTTAATGAAAAACTGTTTTTT. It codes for CASSEYKGLVNEKLFF.

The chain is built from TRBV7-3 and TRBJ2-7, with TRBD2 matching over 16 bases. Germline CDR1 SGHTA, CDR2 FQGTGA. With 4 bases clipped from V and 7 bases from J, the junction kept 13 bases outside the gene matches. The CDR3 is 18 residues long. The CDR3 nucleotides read TGTGCCAGCAGCTCGGGGACTAGCGGGAGGGCCGGACTGTGGGAGCAGTACTTC. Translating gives CASSSGTSGRAGLWEQYF.

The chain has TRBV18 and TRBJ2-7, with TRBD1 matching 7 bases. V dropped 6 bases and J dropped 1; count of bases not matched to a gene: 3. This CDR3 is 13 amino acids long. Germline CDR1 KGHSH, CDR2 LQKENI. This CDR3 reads CASSRTGSYEQYV. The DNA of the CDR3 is TGTGCCAGCTCGCGGACAGGTTCCTACGAGCAGTACGTC.

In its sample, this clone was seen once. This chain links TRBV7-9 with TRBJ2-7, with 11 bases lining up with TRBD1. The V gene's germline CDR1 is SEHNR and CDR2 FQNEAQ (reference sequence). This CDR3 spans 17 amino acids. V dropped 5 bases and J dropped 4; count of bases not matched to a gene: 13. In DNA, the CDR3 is TGTGCCAGCAGCGCTACCAAGGGACAGGGGGTTGAATACGAGCAGTACTTC. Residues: CASSATKGQGVEYEQYF.

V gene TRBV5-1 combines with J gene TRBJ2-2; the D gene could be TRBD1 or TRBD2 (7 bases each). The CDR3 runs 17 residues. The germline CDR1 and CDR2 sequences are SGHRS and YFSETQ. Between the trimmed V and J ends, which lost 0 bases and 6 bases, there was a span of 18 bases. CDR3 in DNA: TGCGCCAGCAGCTTGGCCGGGGAGGGGGCGAGCCCCGGGGAGCTGTTTTTT. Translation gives CASSLAGEGASPGELFF. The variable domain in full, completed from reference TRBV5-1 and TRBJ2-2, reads KAGVTQTPRYLIKTRGQQVTLSCSPISGHRSVSWYQQTPGQGLQFLFEYFSETQRNKGNFPGRFSGRQFSNSRSEMNVSTLELGDSALYLCASSLAGEGASPGELFFGEGSRLTVL.